Presented here are 21 T cell receptor beta chains from one specimen sequenced in a study of T cells after yellow fever vaccination. One entry per CDR3 protein results from TCRdb running MiXCR on the 5' RACE reads. The table has some 670,000 distinct CDR3 sequences, approximately 13% seen once. Sequencing was performed on PBMCs, taken on the day of the yellow fever booster vaccination. All receptors derive from a man aged 25 to 45 who received the YFV17D yellow fever vaccine.

This chain connects TRBV19 to TRBJ2-2, with TRBD2 as a possible D gene (6 bases). V gave up 2 bases and J gave up 7 bases, with 14 bases separating them. CDR1 and CDR2 from the germline V gene are LNHDA and SQIVND (reference sequence). The CDR3 is made up of 15 amino acids. The CDR3 DNA reads TGTGCCAGTAGTATAACTACCGGGAGTATCGGGGAGCTGTTTTTT. It translates to CASSITTGSIGELFF.

J is TRBJ1-1 and V is TRBV5-1, with D perhaps TRBD1 (5 bases). CDR3 size: 15 residues. Trimming removed 4 bases from V and 3 bases from J, with 16 bases in between. The germline V gene has CDR1 SGHRS and CDR2 YFSETQ. The CDR3 nucleotides read TGCGCCAGCAGCGGTCTGGGGGGGAGGGACACTGAAGCTTTCTTT. It specifies CASSGLGGRDTEAFF.

J is TRBJ2-1 and V is TRBV4-3, with 11 positions matching TRBD2. The CDR3 length is 18 residues. The germline V gene encodes CDR1 LGHNA and CDR2 YSLEER. The V segment lost 0 bases and the J segment 3 bases; nucleotides outside the gene matches: 7. The CDR3 protein is CASSQDPASGGIYNEQFF. The CDR3 nucleotides read TGCGCCAGCAGCCAAGATCCGGCTAGCGGGGGGATCTACAATGAGCAGTTCTTC.

This clonotype was observed a handful of times. V usage is TRBV28 and J usage is TRBJ2-6; no clear D. CDR1 MDHEN and CDR2 SYDVKM come from the germline V gene. This CDR3 spans 15 amino acids. Trimming removed 3 bases from V and 0 bases from J, with 6 bases in between. The CDR3 reads CASSFGYSGANVLTF. For the CDR3, the DNA is TGTGCCAGCAGTTTCGGGTACTCTGGGGCCAACGTCCTGACTTTC. Full variable domain (missing parts from reference TRBV28 and TRBJ2-6): DVKVTQSSRYLVKRTGEKVFLECVQDMDHENMFWYRQDPGLGLRLIYFSYDVKMKEKGDIPEGYSVSREKKERFSLILESASTNQTSMYLCASSFGYSGANVLTFGAGSRLTVL.

The rearrangement joins TRBV5-6 to TRBJ2-5; no clear D gene. This CDR3 comprises 13 residues. Trimming removed 1 base from V and 7 bases from J, with 11 bases in between. CDR1 SGHDT and CDR2 YYEEEE come from the germline V gene. The CDR3 loop is CASSLKDIGTQYF. CDR3 bases: TGTGCCAGCAGCTTGAAGGATATTGGGACCCAGTACTTC.

V gene TRBV4-3 combines with J gene TRBJ1-1; 8 bases are shared with TRBD1. CDR1 LGHNA and CDR2 YSLEER come from the germline V gene. The CDR3 consists of 12 residues. Trimming at V came to 1 base and at J to 12 bases, leaving 4 bases not matched to a gene. DNA of the CDR3: TGCGCCAGCAGCCAAGGACAGGGGTTGACTTTCTTT. It encodes CASSQGQGLTFF.

This chain links TRBV12-2 with TRBJ2-3; the table's TRBD2 call for D was not verified on the DNA. TRBV12-2 counts as a pseudogene. The CDR3 sequence is 13 residues long. CDR3: CASRLGPSGTQYF. As DNA, the CDR3 is TGTGCAAGTCGCTTAGGACCCTCTGGTACGCAGTATTTT.

The chain carries TRBV12-3 or TRBV12-4 and TRBJ2-1; the D is unclear. Trimming took off 4 bases at V and 8 bases at J, with 15 bases between the two ends. This CDR3 comprises 14 residues. CDR3 sequence: CASSSPQKIHEQFF. The CDR3 DNA sequence: TGTGCCAGCAGTTCCCCCCAGAAGATCCATGAGCAGTTCTTC.

This clonotype was picked up a small number of times. This chain uses TRBV4-3 with TRBJ2-7; TRBD2 agrees at 8 bases. J was trimmed by 4 bases and V by 2 bases; bases with no gene match: 16. This CDR3 contains 18 residues. CDR1 is LGHNA and CDR2 is YSLEER in the germline V gene. DNA of the CDR3: TGCGCCAGCAGCCAAAAGGGGGGGCGGGAGGCACCGATTTACGAGCAGTACTTC. This encodes CASSQKGGREAPIYEQYF.

This clonotype was picked up a small number of times. V gene TRBV18 combines with J gene TRBJ2-5; D gene unclear. CDR1 and CDR2 (germline): KGHSH, LQKENI. Trimming left V 2 bases short and J 0 bases short, with 10 bases between. The CDR3 runs 15 residues. As DNA, the CDR3 is TGTGCCAGCTCACCATATGCGGCTAACCAAGAGACCCAGTACTTC. The encoded protein is CASSPYAANQETQYF. Supplemented by reference TRBV18 and TRBJ2-5, the full variable domain reads NAGVMQNPRHLVRRRGQEARLRCSPMKGHSHVYWYRQLPEEGLKFMVYLQKENIIDESGMPKERFSAEFPKEGPSILRIQQVVRGDSAAYFCASSPYAANQETQYFGPGTRLLVL.

There are many counts of this clonotype. The chain is built from TRBV12-3 or TRBV12-4 and TRBJ2-7; TRBD2 matches 8 bases. The CDR3 loop spans 15 amino acids. V lost 1 base and J lost 4; bases outside the gene matches: 6. The DNA for the CDR3 is TGTGCCAGCAGTTTAGTTACTAGCGGAGTTTACGAGCAGTACTTC. Encoded protein: CASSLVTSGVYEQYF.

This clonotype occurred a few times. The chain is built from TRBV10-3 and TRBJ2-7, with 8 nucleotides matching TRBD1. The trim removed 2 bases at V and 3 bases at J, leaving 3 bases unmatched. Germline assignment: CDR1 ENHRY and CDR2 SYGVKD. The CDR3 consists of 14 residues. This CDR3 is CAISEGTGSYEQYF. The CDR3 DNA reads as TGTGCCATCAGTGAGGGGACAGGCAGCTACGAGCAGTACTTC.

There are a few counts of this clonotype. The CDR3 nucleotides are TGCAGTGCTGGGGGAGCGGGAGTTCACACCGGGGAGCTGTTTTTT. Translation gives CSAGGAGVHTGELFF. The chain carries TRBV20-1 and TRBJ2-2, with 8 bases aligning to TRBD2. The CDR3 contains 15 residues. V lost 5 bases to trimming and J lost 3 bases; unmatched junction nucleotides: 8. Per the germline V gene, CDR1 is DFQATT and CDR2 is SNEGSKA (reference sequence).

The CDR3 loop is CAAGRDRDPHEQYF. DNA of the CDR3: TGTGCCGCAGGCCGGGACAGGGACCCCCACGAGCAGTACTTC. The rearrangement uses TRBV24-1 and TRBJ2-7; 9 nucleotides match TRBD1. The CDR3 is made up of 14 amino acids. V lost 12 bases to trimming and J lost 5 bases; unmatched junction nucleotides: 13. Germline CDR1 KGHDR, CDR2 SFDVKD.

This clonotype showed up just a few times. This sequence joins TRBV7-2 and TRBJ2-4, with 8 positions matching TRBD1. CDR3 length: 15 amino acids. V gave up 5 bases and J gave up 8 bases; unmatched junction bases: 11. The germline gives CDR1 SGHTA, CDR2 FQGNSA. The CDR3 nucleotides read TGTGCCAGCAGCCCAAGACAGGGGAGAGGAGACATTCAGTACTTC. Residues: CASSPRQGRGDIQYF.

This clonotype has more than one count but fewer than ten. V is TRBV20-1 and J is TRBJ1-1; 9 bases are shared with TRBD1. There are 14 residues in the CDR3. Germline V lookup: CDR1 DFQATT, CDR2 SNEGSKA (reference sequence). The V gene end was trimmed by 5 bases and the J gene end by 5 bases; junction bases not matched to a gene: 9. The chain's CDR3 is CSAQRNRGRTEAFF. The CDR3 nucleotides read TGCAGTGCTCAAAGAAACAGGGGGCGGACTGAAGCTTTCTTT.

This clonotype was seen only a few times. The chain carries TRBV14 and TRBJ2-3; tentative D call: TRBD2 (6 bases). The CDR3 is 16 residues long. CDR1 SGHDN and CDR2 FVKESK come from the germline V gene. V was clipped by 3 bases and J by 2 bases, with 15 bases between them. CDR3 coding DNA: TGTGCCAGCAGCCACCCGGGAGATCGGGACACAGATACGCAGTATTTT. It specifies CASSHPGDRDTDTQYF.

The chain employs TRBV20-1 and TRBJ2-7; no reliable D call. The germline V and J ends were trimmed by 4 bases and 0 bases, with 7 bases remaining between them. The germline CDR1 and CDR2 sequences are DFQATT and SNEGSKA (reference sequence). The CDR3 has 12 amino acids. The CDR3 nucleotides read TGCAGTGCTACCACAGACTCCTACGAGCAGTACTTC. Its protein product is CSATTDSYEQYF.

V gene TRBV5-5 combines with J gene TRBJ1-2; D unresolved. This CDR3 contains 15 residues. V was cut by 0 bases and J by 7 bases, with 16 bases left in between. Germline V CDR1 and CDR2: SGHKS, YYEKEE (reference sequence). For the CDR3, the DNA is TGTGCCAGCAGCTTGGATTACAGTCCTTTGTTTGGCTACACCTTC. Residues: CASSLDYSPLFGYTF.

The chain couples TRBV19 to TRBJ2-5; 9 bases fit TRBD2. V lost 4 bases and J lost 4; bases outside the gene matches: 10. This CDR3 spans 16 amino acids. Per germline, CDR1 LNHDA and CDR2 SQIVND (reference sequence). DNA of the CDR3: TGTGCCAGTAGTACCCCCCCCGGTAGCGGGAGAGAGACCCAGTACTTC. Encoded protein: CASSTPPGSGRETQYF.

The CDR3, as DNA: TGTGCCAGCAGCCAAGAAAGGACCCAGTACTTC. Encoded protein: CASSQERTQYF. This chain links TRBV14 with TRBJ2-5; D is uncertain. This CDR3 comprises 11 residues. Germline CDR1 is SGHDN and CDR2 is FVKESK. Trimming removed 0 bases from V and 7 bases from J, with 3 bases in between. The full variable domain, in which reference TRBV14 and TRBJ2-5 provide the parts outside the CDR3, is EAGVTQFPSHSVIEKGQTVTLRCDPISGHDNLYWYRRVMGKEIKFLLHFVKESKQDESGMPNNRFLAERTGGTYSTLKVQPAELEDSGVYFCASSQERTQYFGPGTRLLVL.